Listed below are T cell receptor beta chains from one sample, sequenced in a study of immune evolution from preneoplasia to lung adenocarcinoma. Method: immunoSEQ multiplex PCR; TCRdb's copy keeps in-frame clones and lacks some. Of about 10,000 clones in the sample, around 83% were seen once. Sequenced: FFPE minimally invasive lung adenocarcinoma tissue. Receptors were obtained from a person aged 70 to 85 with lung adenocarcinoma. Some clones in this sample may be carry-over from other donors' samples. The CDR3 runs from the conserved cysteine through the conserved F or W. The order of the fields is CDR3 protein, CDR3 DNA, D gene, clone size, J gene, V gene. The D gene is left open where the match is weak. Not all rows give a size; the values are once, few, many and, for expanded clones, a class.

CAWSGRGDTQYF | TGTGCCTGGAGTGGCCGTGGAGATACGCAGTATTTT | - | - | TRBJ2-3 | TRBV30
CASSSNSYNEQFF | TGTGCCAGCAGCTCAAATTCCTACAATGAGCAGTTCTTC | - | - | TRBJ2-1 | TRBV5-4
CASSLGQGTADTQYF | TGTGCCAGCAGTCTCGGACAGGGAACTGCAGATACGCAGTATTTT | TRBD1 | - | TRBJ2-3 | TRBV6-1
CASTGTGDNSPLHF | TGTGCCAGCACAGGGACAGGGGATAATTCACCCCTCCACTTT | TRBD1 | - | TRBJ1-6 | TRBV6-5
CASSVGAGSYEQYF | TGTGCCAGCAGCGTAGGAGCGGGGAGTTACGAGCAGTACTTC | TRBD2 | - | TRBJ2-7 | TRBV9
CASTSGSRNGELFF | TGTGCCAGCACCTCGGGCTCAAGAAACGGGGAGCTGTTTTTT | - | - | TRBJ2-2 | TRBV28
CASSEAQGTSYEQYF | TGTGCCAGCAGTGAAGCGCAGGGGACCTCCTACGAGCAGTACTTC | - | few | TRBJ2-7 | TRBV2
CASSSQGADTGELFF | TGTGCCAGTAGTTCCCAGGGGGCGGACACCGGGGAGCTGTTTTTT | TRBD1 | - | TRBJ2-2 | TRBV19
CASSVRDRQYNEQFF | TGTGCCAGCAGCGTCCGGGACAGGCAGTACAATGAGCAGTTCTTC | TRBD1 | few | TRBJ2-1 | TRBV9
CASSDRLGEYF | TGTGCCAGCAGTGACCGACTGGGAGAGTACTTC | - | once | TRBJ2-7 | TRBV6-1
CATSRWGRDHLDTGELFF | TGTGCCACCAGCAGATGGGGGAGGGACCATCTTGACACCGGGGAGCTGTTTTTT | TRBD2 | few | TRBJ2-2 | TRBV15